The present TCR beta chain was sequenced within a study of patients and donors after allogeneic stem cell transplantation. V was shortened by 4 bases and J by 0 bases, with 13 bases between the two germline ends. Germline V gives CDR1 SGHRS, CDR2 YFSETQ. CDR3 length equals 15 residues. In this sample, this clonotype turned up a few times. TCRdb itself ran the RT-PCR reads through MiXCR, one entry per CDR3 protein. The sample consists of about 160,000 distinct CDR3 sequences, approximately 40% of them appearing once. This receptor was obtained from a human donor who was either an allogeneic HSCT recipient or a stem cell or donor lymphocyte infusion donor (not recorded which). It is not recorded whose cells these are; they may come from a transplant donor. This chain connects TRBV5-1 to TRBJ1-1, with D unclear. Source material: blood, either unsorted or a sorted T cell fraction (not recorded which). The CDR3 sequence: CASSEVGRMNTEAFF. Written as DNA, the CDR3 is TGCGCCAGCAGCGAAGTGGGTAGAATGAACACTGAAGCTTTCTTT. The complete variable domain, with remaining parts taken from reference TRBV5-1 and TRBJ1-1, reads KAGVTQTPRYLIKTRGQQVTLSCSPISGHRSVSWYQQTPGQGLQFLFEYFSETQRNKGNFPGRFSGRQFSNSRSEMNVSTLELGDSALYLCASSEVGRMNTEAFFGQGTRLTVV.